This passage covers 32 T cell receptor beta chains from one sample sequenced in a study of T cell responses to AZD1222 COVID-19 vaccine. Method: immunoSEQ multiplex PCR; TCRdb's copy keeps in-frame clones and lacks some. The sample includes 100,000 to 150,000 clones, about 90% of them seen just once. This material consisted of peripheral blood, taken 28 days after the second AZD1222 dose. The receptors originated from an adult who received the AZD1222 COVID-19 vaccine.

V and J are TRBV7-3 and TRBJ2-3, with TRBD2 matching over 11 bases. In germline, CDR1 is SGHTA, CDR2 FQGTGA. The CDR3 contains 16 residues. The trim removed 0 bases at V and 4 bases at J, leaving 3 bases unmatched. In DNA form, the CDR3 reads TGTGCCAGCAGCTTAACGGGTAGCGGGAGGGCAGATACGCAGTATTTT. It is translated as CASSLTGSGRADTQYF.

The chain uses TRBV7-9 and TRBJ1-1; tentatively, D is TRBD1 (5 bases). The length of the CDR3 is 12 residues. Germline V gives CDR1 SEHNR, CDR2 FQNEAQ (reference sequence). V lost 4 bases, J lost 11 bases, and 14 bases lay in between. CDR3 protein: CASSYTSGFAFF. The CDR3 DNA reads TGTGCCAGCAGCTACACCTCAGGGTTTGCTTTCTTT.

V usage is TRBV6-1 and J usage is TRBJ1-5; no clear D. Germline values: CDR1 MNHNS, CDR2 SASEGT. CDR3 size: 12 residues. Trimming shortened V by 2 bases and J by 8 bases, and 7 bases separated the two germline ends. The CDR3 is CASSEPTEPQHF. The CDR3 coding sequence is TGTGCCAGCAGTGAACCCACGGAGCCCCAGCATTTT.

CDR3 sequence: CATNKLTSYEQYF. The DNA for the CDR3 is TGTGCCACGAACAAACTAACCTCCTACGAGCAGTACTTC. The chain carries TRBV7-9 and TRBJ2-7; the D is unclear. CDR3 length: 13 residues. The ends were cut back, 10 bases at V and 0 bases at J, with 13 bases in the middle. Germline CDR1 reads SEHNR; CDR2 reads FQNEAQ (reference sequence).

The rearrangement uses TRBV2 and TRBJ1-2, with D possibly matching TRBD1 (6 bases). V was shortened by 6 bases and J by 4 bases, with 15 bases between the two germline ends. Germline V gives CDR1 SNHLY, CDR2 FYNNEI. The CDR3 has 14 amino acids. CDR3 DNA sequence: TGTGCCAGCAGCGCCGGCAGGGGCTCCTATGGCTACACCTTC. It encodes CASSAGRGSYGYTF. Together with reference TRBV2 and TRBJ1-2, the CDR3 gives the full variable domain: EPEVTQTPSHQVTQMGQEVILRCVPISNHLYFYWYRQILGQKVEFLVSFYNNEISEKSEIFDDQFSVERPDGSNFTLKIRSTKLEDSAMYFCASSAGRGSYGYTFGSGTRLTVV.

The chain has TRBV19 and TRBJ2-2; 7 bases are a match to TRBD1. The germline CDR1 and CDR2 sequences are LNHDA and SQIVND (reference sequence). With V trimmed by 7 bases and J by 5 bases, 7 bases remained unmatched. CDR3 length: 14 amino acids. CDR3 nucleotides: TGTGCCAGTATGTCGGGACAGTGGACCGGGGAGCTGTTTTTT. Its protein product is CASMSGQWTGELFF.

The chain has TRBV7-8 and TRBJ1-4, with 7 bases matching TRBD1. The CDR3 contains 17 residues. CDR1 is SGHVS, CDR2 FQNEAQ, per germline. V gave up 5 bases and J gave up 4 bases; unmatched junction bases: 13. The CDR3 loop is CASSRRNRQGSNEKLFF. The CDR3 coding sequence is TGTGCCAGCAGCCGCAGGAATAGACAGGGAAGTAATGAAAAACTGTTTTTT.

The chain is built from TRBV18 and TRBJ1-2; D is uncertain. The CDR3 contains 13 residues. Per the germline V gene, CDR1 is KGHSH and CDR2 is LQKENI. V lost 1 base and J 3 bases, leaving 6 bases between the germline ends. The chain's CDR3 is CASSPQGYYGYTF. CDR3 DNA sequence: TGTGCCAGCTCACCACAGGGATACTATGGCTACACCTTC.

The chain uses TRBV12-3 or TRBV12-4 and TRBJ1-5; no definite D call. The CDR3 is 13 amino acids. The ends were cut back, 2 bases at V and 5 bases at J, with 7 bases in the middle. The CDR3, as DNA: TGTGCCAGCAGTTTAACAGTTTATCAGCCCCAGCATTTT. Protein product: CASSLTVYQPQHF.

The V call is TRBV27, the J call TRBJ2-3; 7 bases line up with TRBD2. V was pared by 6 bases and J by 2 bases, with 5 bases of the junction left unmatched. CDR1 and CDR2 from the germline V gene are MNHEY and SMNVEV (reference sequence). This CDR3 region has 14 residues. The CDR3 DNA is TGTGCCAGCAGGCGACTAGCCTACACAGATACGCAGTATTTT. Its protein product is CASRRLAYTDTQYF.

The genes are TRBV13 and TRBJ1-3; D gene ambiguous. The CDR3 has 14 residues. The V end was cut by 2 bases, the J end by 5 bases, with 10 bases between. In germline, CDR1 is PRHDT, CDR2 FYEKMQ (reference sequence). The CDR3, as DNA: TGTGCCAGCAGCTTACAGTCAGTAAGAAACACCATATATTTT. This gives the protein CASSLQSVRNTIYF.

The chain combines TRBV6-5 with TRBJ2-6; no definite D call. This CDR3 has 15 amino acids. Germline CDR1 is MNHEY and CDR2 is SVGAGI. With 0 bases removed from V and 0 bases from J, the gap between germline ends came to 3 bases. CDR3 amino acids: CASSYSYSGANVLTF. The CDR3 nucleotides read TGTGCCAGCAGTTACTCGTACTCTGGGGCCAACGTCCTGACTTTC.

The chain carries TRBV18 and TRBJ2-5, with a tentative D call TRBD1 (6 bases). The CDR3 contains 14 residues. V was shortened by 3 bases and J by 5 bases, with 13 bases between the two germline ends. The V gene's germline CDR1 is KGHSH and CDR2 LQKENI. The CDR3 here is CASSPPWGRETQYF. Here the CDR3 DNA reads TGTGCCAGCTCACCCCCTTGGGGGCGGGAGACCCAGTACTTC.

This chain links TRBV10-2 with TRBJ2-7; TRBD2 aligns across 10 bases. The CDR3 covers 13 residues. Germline-derived CDR1 and CDR2 are WSHSY and SAAADI. The V gene end was trimmed by 6 bases and the J gene end by 2 bases; junction bases not matched to a gene: 1. CDR3 sequence: CASRLAGTYEQYV. In DNA form, the CDR3 reads TGCGCCAGCAGACTAGCGGGAACCTACGAGCAGTACGTC.

This clone showed up just once. This rearrangement joins TRBV15 to TRBJ1-2, with a weak D call TRBD1 (5 bases). Per the germline V gene, CDR1 is LNHNV and CDR2 is YYDKDF (reference sequence). V was cut by 5 bases and J by 8 bases, with 12 bases left in between. The CDR3 is 12 residues long. The DNA for the CDR3 is TGTGCCACCAGCTCGCAGGGACTGGGCTACACCTTC. Translation gives CATSSQGLGYTF. Filled out from reference TRBV15 and TRBJ1-2, the complete variable domain reads DAMVIQNPRYQVTQFGKPVTLSCSQTLNHNVMYWYQQKSSQAPKLLFHYYDKDFNNEADTPDNFQSRRPNTSFCFLDIRSPGLGDTAMYLCATSSQGLGYTFGSGTRLTVV.

J is TRBJ2-1 and V is TRBV14; TRBD2 aligns across 9 bases. This CDR3 contains 16 residues. CDR1 and CDR2 (germline): SGHDN, FVKESK. J gave up 4 bases and V 0 bases, and 4 bases lay outside the gene matches. CDR3 region: CASSQEETSGYNEQFF. CDR3 nucleotides: TGTGCCAGCAGCCAAGAGGAGACTAGCGGTTACAATGAGCAGTTCTTC. The whole variable domain, filled in from reference TRBV14 and TRBJ2-1, reads EAGVTQFPSHSVIEKGQTVTLRCDPISGHDNLYWYRRVMGKEIKFLLHFVKESKQDESGMPNNRFLAERTGGTYSTLKVQPAELEDSGVYFCASSQEETSGYNEQFFGPGTRLTVL.

The V and J genes are TRBV6-6 and TRBJ1-5, with no clear D. V lost 6 bases and J lost 5, with 20 bases in between. CDR1 and CDR2 from the germline V gene are MNHNY and SVGAGI (reference sequence). The CDR3 extends over 16 amino acids. The CDR3 DNA reads as TGTGCCAGCAGCACCACTCTGGGTCTCGGGGATCAGCCCCAGCATTTT. It yields the protein CASSTTLGLGDQPQHF.

Written as DNA, the CDR3 is TGCGCCAGCAGCCCCCCCAGGGAGCAATCTGAAGCTTTCTTT. This translates into CASSPPREQSEAFF. The chain employs TRBV4-1 and TRBJ1-1; maybe TRBD1 (5 bases). The V gene's germline CDR1 is MGHRA and CDR2 YSYEKL. V shed 4 bases and J shed 6 bases, with 15 bases lying between them. The CDR3 is 14 residues long.

The gene calls are TRBV24-1 and TRBJ2-3; D possibly matches TRBD1 or TRBD2 (6 bases each). This CDR3 has 16 amino acids. V was trimmed by 8 bases and J by 1 base, leaving 18 bases between them. Germline V lookup: CDR1 KGHDR, CDR2 SFDVKD. Here the CDR3 DNA reads TGTGCCACCAAACCCTTTCCGGAGGGGGGCACAGATACGCAGTATTTT. Amino acid sequence: CATKPFPEGGTDTQYF.

This clone was found a few times. The chain carries TRBV3-1 (or the pseudogene TRBV3-2) and TRBJ1-1; TRBD1 matches at 8 bases. Germline lookup yields CDR1 LGHDT and CDR2 YNNKEL (reference sequence). The V segment lost 4 bases and the J segment 8 bases; nucleotides outside the gene matches: 3. This CDR3 has 12 residues. The CDR3 loop is CASSPRTGEAFF. The CDR3 nucleotides read TGTGCCAGCAGCCCCCGGACAGGGGAAGCTTTCTTT.

The chain carries TRBV19 and TRBJ1-2; 7 bases agree with TRBD1. Germline V lookup: CDR1 LNHDA, CDR2 SQIVND (reference sequence). The CDR3 length is 15 residues. Trimming took 7 bases from V and 4 from J; bases not matched to a gene: 12. CDR3 residues: CASKLGTERVYGYTF. The DNA of the CDR3 is TGTGCCAGTAAACTCGGGACAGAGAGGGTCTATGGCTACACCTTC.

The rearrangement uses TRBV19 and TRBJ1-1, with D possibly being TRBD1 (6 bases). The germline CDR1 and CDR2 sequences are LNHDA and SQIVND (reference sequence). There are 14 residues in the CDR3. V dropped 7 bases and J dropped 4 bases, with 16 bases sitting between them. The CDR3 nucleotides read TGTGCCAGTACCAAAAACAGGGAGGGCACTGAAGCTTTCTTT. Its translation: CASTKNREGTEAFF. The complete variable domain, with remaining parts taken from reference TRBV19 and TRBJ1-1, reads DGGITQSPKYLFRKEGQNVTLSCEQNLNHDAMYWYRQDPGQGLRLIYYSQIVNDFQKGDIAEGYSVSREKKESFPLTVTSAQKNPTAFYLCASTKNREGTEAFFGQGTRLTVV.

The V gene is TRBV21-1, the J gene TRBJ2-1; TRBD2 was called by the table and not checked on the DNA. TRBV21-1 is assigned pseudogene status. The CDR3 is 15 residues long. CDR3 sequence: CASSKKGLAANEQFF. The CDR3 nucleotides are TGTGCCAGCAGCAAAAAAGGACTAGCAGCCAATGAGCAGTTCTTC.

This rearrangement joins TRBV11-3 to TRBJ2-1; D is uncertain. Looked up from germline, CDR1 is SGHNT and CDR2 is YENEEA. Trimming left V 4 bases short and J 4 bases short, with 17 bases between. CDR3 length equals 16 residues. As DNA, the CDR3 is TGTGCCAGCAGCTCCCGCCTGCCCACGCCTTACAATGAGCAGTTCTTC. This translates into CASSSRLPTPYNEQFF. The complete variable domain, with remaining parts taken from reference TRBV11-3 and TRBJ2-1, reads EAGVVQSPRYKIIEKKQPVAFWCNPISGHNTLYWYLQNLGQGPELLIRYENEEAVDDSQLPKDRFSAERLKGVDSTLKIQPAELGDSAVYLCASSSRLPTPYNEQFFGPGTRLTVL.

The V gene is TRBV3-1 (or the pseudogene TRBV3-2), the J gene TRBJ1-6; TRBD1 aligns across 8 bases. The length of the CDR3 is 15 residues. The ends lost 5 bases at V and 10 bases at J; junction bases unmatched: 10. In germline, CDR1 is LGHDT, CDR2 YNNKEL (reference sequence). The CDR3 is CASSSQDREGSPLHF. The CDR3 DNA reads as TGTGCCAGCAGCAGCCAGGACAGGGAAGGATCACCCCTCCACTTT.

The genes are TRBV5-1 and TRBJ1-2; TRBD1 matches at 9 bases. V was clipped by 0 bases and J by 3 bases; unmatched bases: 6. The CDR3 is made up of 16 amino acids. Germline loops: CDR1 SGHRS, CDR2 YFSETQ. Here the CDR3 DNA reads TGCGCCAGCAGCTTGGGACAGGGGGTCTGGGACTATGGCTACACCTTC. Amino acid sequence: CASSLGQGVWDYGYTF.

The DNA for the CDR3 is TGTGCCAGCAGCTCCCAGGGGGCGGATCAGCCCCAGCATTTT. As protein: CASSSQGADQPQHF. The chain is built from TRBV7-9 and TRBJ1-5; 8 nucleotides align to TRBD1. This CDR3 comprises 14 residues. Germline values: CDR1 SEHNR, CDR2 FQNEAQ (reference sequence). J was trimmed by 5 bases and V by 4 bases; bases with no gene match: 4.

The gene calls are TRBV7-8 and TRBJ1-2; weak D call: TRBD1 (5 bases). Germline lookup yields CDR1 SGHVS and CDR2 FQNEAQ. Trimming shortened V by 1 base and J by 4 bases, and 13 bases separated the two germline ends. The CDR3 runs to 15 residues. The CDR3 nucleotides read TGTGCCAGCAGCTTAGTGTCAGGGACCCTCTATGGCTACACCTTC. Translated, it gives CASSLVSGTLYGYTF.

The chain combines TRBV7-2 with TRBJ2-1; D might be TRBD1 or TRBD2, each matching 5 bases. V lost 3 bases to trimming and J lost 3 bases, with 12 bases between them. The CDR3 runs 15 residues. CDR1 and CDR2 (germline): SGHTA, FQGNSA. The CDR3 sequence: CASSFERGHYNEQFF. The CDR3 DNA reads as TGTGCCAGCAGCTTTGAGAGGGGCCACTACAATGAGCAGTTCTTC.

V is TRBV5-1 and J is TRBJ1-5; TRBD1 matches at 9 bases. CDR3 length: 14 amino acids. From germline, CDR1 is SGHRS and CDR2 YFSETQ. After removal of 4 bases from V and 6 bases from J, the junction contained 5 bases not matched to a gene. CDR3 protein: CASSPGTGFQPQHF. CDR3 nucleotide sequence: TGCGCCAGCAGCCCCGGGACAGGGTTTCAGCCCCAGCATTTT.

The CDR3, as DNA: TGTGCCAGCTCAAGGGCGGACACAGATACGCAGTATTTT. Amino acid sequence: CASSRADTDTQYF. This sequence joins TRBV25-1 and TRBJ2-3; D not resolved. Germline CDR1 is MGHDK and CDR2 is SYGVNS. V shed 8 bases and J shed 2 bases, with 11 bases lying between them. The CDR3 is 13 amino acids.

Regarding this clone: Other DNA sequences in the sample encode the same CDR3. The chain carries TRBV7-9 and TRBJ2-1, with 8 bases identical to TRBD2. V lost 3 bases and J lost 7; bases outside the gene matches: 2. Germline V CDR1 and CDR2: SEHNR, FQNEAQ (reference sequence). This CDR3 is 13 amino acids long. The CDR3 coding sequence is TGTGCCAGCAGCTTGGGGACTAGTAATGAGCAGTTCTTC. This sequence encodes CASSLGTSNEQFF.